Shown below are 2 T cell receptor beta chains from a single sample sequenced in a study of memory CD4+ T cells and cytomegalovirus serostatus. Sequenced by immunoSEQ multiplex PCR; TCRdb stores in-frame clones only, minus some. The sample comprises about 25,000 clones, about 80% of which are singletons, and more than 0.55% rests with the top ten. Single viable CD3+CD4+CD8-CD45RO+ cells were sorted as the memory CD4+ T cells. Sequences were obtained from memory CD4+ T cells from blood. The receptors were sampled from an adult in good health and CMV-seronegative.

This rearrangement joins TRBV23-1 to TRBJ1-5, with TRBD1 identical over 12 bases. TRBV23-1 is noted as an ORF with a role that remains uncertain. The CDR3 covers 18 residues. Unmatched junction bases numbered 12, after V lost 4 bases and J lost 5 bases. CDR3 sequence reads: CASSPVYRDRGLDQPQHF. CDR3 sequence (DNA): TGCGCCAGCAGTCCAGTCTACCGGGACAGGGGGCTAGATCAGCCCCAGCATTTT.

J is TRBJ1-6 and V is TRBV6-1; D possibly corresponds to TRBD1 (5 bases). Trimming removed 7 bases from V and 9 bases from J, with 16 bases in between. From germline, CDR1 is MNHNS and CDR2 SASEGT. The CDR3 covers 14 residues. CDR3 DNA: TGTGCCAGCAAGGAGAGGGACTATTTTTCACCCCTCCACTTT. Residues: CASKERDYFSPLHF.